The clone carrying this T cell receptor beta chain was observed many times. Its antigen is currently unknown. Researchers built TCR beta libraries using quantitative 5'-RACE with molecular barcodes. MiXCR, run by TCRdb on the 5' RACE reads, gives a single entry per CDR3 protein. The sample has 40,000 or so distinct CDR3 sequences, 11% seen once. This entry belongs to a study of CD8 T cells in ankylosing spondylitis. Whole-study results and caveats: Disease-linked clones bore a CD8+ phenotype and were relatively rare in peripheral blood.

Trimming left V 0 bases short and J 7 bases short, with 13 bases between. The CDR3 consists of 16 residues. The germline V gene has CDR1 LGHNA and CDR2 YNFKEQ. J is TRBJ1-6 and V is TRBV4-2; perhaps TRBD1 as D (6 bases). The TCR originated in a male donor with ankylosing spondylitis or in good health (not recorded which). Sequencing used blood, either unsorted or a sorted T cell fraction (not recorded which). The CDR3 loop is CASSQDSYRANSPLHF. The CDR3 DNA is TGTGCCAGCAGCCAAGATTCGTACAGGGCCAATTCACCCCTCCACTTT.